The table lists the clone carrying this T cell receptor (beta chain) with a few counts. What it binds is not known. The CDR3 has 16 residues. V lost 5 bases, J lost 11 bases, and 15 bases stayed unmatched. Germline assignment: CDR1 SGHVS and CDR2 FNYEAQ. The time point: pre-sensitization, week 0. Treatment: therapeutic diphenylcyclopropenone sensitization with weekly scalp DPC. Blood sampling preceded each patch test application. This sample stems from a study of human T cells and chemical hapten exposure. Study-level findings and limits: Healthy people's immune response may differ from that of the donors, who had alopecia. The formation of large CDR3 similarity clusters by expanded TCRs significantly exceeded that of controls.

Authors' analysis steps: A typical sample had 95,638 TCRs, with about 23,224 to 690,600 overall. A single record per CDR3 protein comes from TCRdb applying MiXCR to the RACE reads. TCRdb's processing, not the authors' own work, is the source of the V and J calls. Found here are a few hundred thousand distinct CDR3 sequences, around 5.5% of them singletons; the top ten hold about 8.2%. The chain carries TRBV7-6 and TRBJ1-4, with 9 bases aligning to TRBD1. This material consisted of whole blood, taken in connection with sensitization to the hapten diphenylcyclopropenone (DPC). The clonotype was recovered from a woman aged 18-35 years with alopecia areata. Some clones in this sample may be carry-over from other donors' samples. This CDR3 is CASSLSTGGRDGKLFF. The CDR3 DNA reads as TGTGCCAGCAGCCTCTCAACAGGGGGCCGGGACGGGAAACTGTTTTTT.